This is a list of T cell receptor beta chains from one sample in a study of technical replicates of blood from four donors. Only in-frame clones appear in the TCRdb table, and some are missing; sequencing was by immunoSEQ multiplex PCR. This table holds tens of thousands of clones, 91% found once. Material: T cells isolated from PBMCs. The receptors here all came from a human donor in good health. Some clones in this sample may be carry-over from other donors' samples. CDR3s include the opening cysteine and the closing phenylalanine or tryptophan. A D gene is named only where the DNA matches it firmly. A clone size is listed for some rows: how often the clone was seen (once, few, many), or a class if it is expanded.

>TRBJ1-5|TRBV16|.|TRBD1
CASGPGQANNQPQHF
TGTGCCAGCGGGCCGGGACAGGCGAACAATCAGCCCCAGCATTTT
>TRBJ1-1|TRBV6-5|.|.
CASSYFGQNTEAFF
TGTGCCAGCAGTTACTTCGGTCAGAACACTGAAGCTTTCTTT
>TRBJ2-1|TRBV19|.|.
CASSASVGNEQFF
TGTGCCAGTAGTGCGTCCGTCGGGAATGAGCAGTTCTTC
>TRBJ1-1|TRBV10-2|.|.
CASSEADTEAFF
TGCGCCAGCTCCGAGGCAGACACTGAAGCTTTCTTT
>TRBJ1-2|TRBV2|.|TRBD1
CASRGDSYGYTF
TGTGCCAGCAGGGGGGACAGCTATGGCTACACCTTC
>TRBJ2-1|TRBV28|.|.
CASSLASPLAIEQFF
TGTGCCAGCAGTTTAGCCTCCCCTCTAGCGATCGAGCAGTTCTTC
>TRBJ1-2|TRBV7-9|once|.
CASSPRDHYGYTF
TGTGCCAGCAGCCCCAGGGATCACTATGGCTACACCTTC
>TRBJ2-5|TRBV29-1|.|TRBD1
CSVGQGQETQYF
TGCAGCGTGGGACAGGGGCAAGAGACCCAGTACTTC
>TRBJ1-6|TRBV2|.|.
CASIRDKNSPLHF
TGTGCCAGCATTAGGGACAAAAATTCACCCCTCCACTTT
>TRBJ2-5|TRBV7-6|.|.
CASSPGTRETQYF
TGTGCCAGCAGCCCCGGGACTCGGGAGACCCAGTACTTC
>TRBJ2-7|TRBV7-9|.|.
CASSYGSYEQYF
TGTGCCAGCAGCTACGGCTCCTACGAGCAGTACTTC